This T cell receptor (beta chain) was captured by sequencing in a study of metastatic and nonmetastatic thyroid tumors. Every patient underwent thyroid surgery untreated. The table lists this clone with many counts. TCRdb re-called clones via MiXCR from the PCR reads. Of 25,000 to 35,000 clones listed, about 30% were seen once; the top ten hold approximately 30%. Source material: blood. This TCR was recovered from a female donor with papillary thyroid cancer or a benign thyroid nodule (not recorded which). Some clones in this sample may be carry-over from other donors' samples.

Written as DNA, the CDR3 is TGTGCCAGCAGCAGGACTAGCGGATCAGATACGCAGTATTTT. Translated, it gives CASSRTSGSDTQYF. This chain connects TRBV6-4 to TRBJ2-3, with 10 bases matching TRBD2. This CDR3 has 14 residues. Trimming took 6 bases from V and 4 from J; bases not matched to a gene: 4. The germline V gene has CDR1 MRHNA and CDR2 SNTAGT.